These T cell receptor beta chains were read from a single sample in a study of cytotoxic CD8 clonotypes in ibrutinib-treated CLL. Method: immunoSEQ multiplex PCR; TCRdb's copy keeps in-frame clones and lacks some. The data contain 270,000 or so clones, around 76% of them singletons. Material: PBMCs, obtained at disease progression, from a patient treated with ibrutinib. The receptors shown here come from a human donor with chronic lymphocytic leukemia. Both conserved end residues are part of each CDR3. D genes are given only for firm matches. The size of a clone is reported for some rows only, either as once, few or many, or as a class for expanded clones.

clone size	D gene	V gene	J gene	CDR3 DNA	CDR3 protein
.	TRBD1	TRBV11-2	TRBJ1-2	TGTGCCAGCAGCTTAGCGGGACAGGGGGGAGCTAACTATGGCTACACCTTC	CASSLAGQGGANYGYTF
.	TRBD1	TRBV2	TRBJ1-2	TGTGCCAGCAGGGTAGGACAGGGGGCCTATGGCTACACCTTC	CASRVGQGAYGYTF
.	TRBD1	TRBV29-1	TRBJ1-2	TGCAGCGTTGCGGGACAGGGTAACTATGGCTACACCTTC	CSVAGQGNYGYTF
.	.	TRBV7-9	TRBJ1-1	TGTGCCAGCAGCTTAGCGCGTGGGGATGGTGACACTGAAGCTTTCTTT	CASSLARGDGDTEAFF
.	TRBD2	TRBV4-3	TRBJ2-7	TGCGCCAGCATGGGACTAGCCTGCCCTCTCTCCTACGAGCAGTACTTC	CASMGLACPLSYEQYF
.	TRBD1	TRBV9	TRBJ2-1	TGTGCCAGCAGCCAACAGGGGGCAGGGTACAATGAGCAGTTCTTC	CASSQQGAGYNEQFF
.	.	TRBV19	TRBJ1-1	TGTGCCAGTAGCGGGGAGGGCTACACTGAAGCTTTCTTT	CASSGEGYTEAFF
.	TRBD1	TRBV4-1	TRBJ1-2	TGCGCCAGCAGCCAAGATATGACAGGGAAAAACTATGGCTACACCTTC	CASSQDMTGKNYGYTF
.	.	TRBV6-4	TRBJ2-1	TGTGCCAGCAGTGATACAGACCACAATGAGCAGTTCTTC	CASSDTDHNEQFF
.	TRBD2	TRBV2	TRBJ2-3	TGTGCCACCGGACTAGCGGGGAGGGCAGATACGCAGTATTTT	CATGLAGRADTQYF
few	TRBD2	TRBV10-3	TRBJ2-1	TGTGCCATCAGCGGGACTAGCGGGAACAATGAGCAGTTCTTC	CAISGTSGNNEQFF
.	.	TRBV5-1	TRBJ1-2	TGCGCCAGCAGCTTGGCCCCCGCAGGGACCAACTATGGCTACACCTTC	CASSLAPAGTNYGYTF
.	.	TRBV18	TRBJ2-3	TGTGCCAGCTCACCAACAGCAGATACGCAGTATTTT	CASSPTADTQYF
.	.	TRBV4-3	TRBJ2-5	TGCGCCAGCAGCTCGGAAGGGGGGACCCAGTACTTC	CASSSEGGTQYF
.	.	TRBV18	TRBJ1-1	TGTGCCAGCTCACCGGGGGTGAACACTGAAGCTTTCTTT	CASSPGVNTEAFF
few	.	TRBV5-4	TRBJ2-7	TGTGCCAGCAGCTTAGGAAATTGGCGAGACGACGAGCAGTACTTC	CASSLGNWRDDEQYF
.	.	TRBV28	TRBJ1-2	TGTGCCAGCCGTGGACTGCAGGGCTACACCTTC	CASRGLQGYTF
.	TRBD1	TRBV9	TRBJ2-3	TGTGCCAGCAGCGTAAGCCTCGACAGGGGGCGGCCAGATACGCAGTATTTT	CASSVSLDRGRPDTQYF
.	TRBD1	TRBV4-1	TRBJ2-7	TGCGCCAGCAGTTACAGGGGGGCCGGCTCCTACGAGCAGTACTTC	CASSYRGAGSYEQYF
.	.	TRBV19	TRBJ1-6	TGTGCCAGTAGTACCGGACCAAATTCACCCCTCCACTTT	CASSTGPNSPLHF
.	.	TRBV5-1	TRBJ1-1	TGCGCCAGCAGCCTCCCCCAGGGAGCCCCGGCTGAAGCTTTCTTT	CASSLPQGAPAEAFF
.	TRBD1	TRBV5-6	TRBJ1-6	TGTGCCAGCAGTTGGACAGGGGCTAATTCACCCCTCCACTTT	CASSWTGANSPLHF
few	TRBD1	TRBV29-1	TRBJ1-2	TGCAGCGTTGATACAGGGGCTAACTATGGCTACACCTTC	CSVDTGANYGYTF
.	.	TRBV19	TRBJ2-2	TGTGCCAGTAGTAGGGGGAGAAACACCGGGGAGCTGTTTTTT	CASSRGRNTGELFF
.	TRBD2	TRBV29-1	TRBJ2-7	TGCAGCGCTAGACTAGCGGGGCTCTACGAGCAGTACTTC	CSARLAGLYEQYF
.	TRBD1	TRBV5-6	TRBJ2-7	TGTGCCAGCAGCTTCGGACAGGGTCTTTCTACGAGCGAGCAGTACTTC	CASSFGQGLSTSEQYF
.	.	TRBV11-2	TRBJ1-2	TGTGCCAGCAGCTTAGGCTATGGCTACACCTTC	CASSLGYGYTF
.	.	TRBV11-1	TRBJ2-1	TGTGCCAGCAGCCAAACTTCTACTGGTCATGAGCAGTTCTTC	CASSQTSTGHEQFF
.	TRBD1	TRBV9	TRBJ2-7	TGTGCCAGCAGCGCCCGGACAGGGGAGTTCGGCGAGCAGTACTTC	CASSARTGEFGEQYF
once	.	TRBV10-1	TRBJ1-5	TGCGCCAGCAGTGCGCGAGATCAGCCCCAGCATTTT	CASSARDQPQHF
.	.	TRBV27	TRBJ2-5	TGTGCCGGAATTCAGGGGGGCCAAGAGACCCAGTACTTC	CAGIQGGQETQYF
.	.	TRBV5-1	TRBJ2-2	TGCGCCAGCAGCTTGGTTGTTGGGAACACCGGGGAGCTGTTTTTT	CASSLVVGNTGELFF
once	.	TRBV10-2	TRBJ1-1	TGCGCCAGCTGCGGGGCGAACACTGAAGCTTTCTTT	CASCGANTEAFF
once	TRBD2	TRBV10-2	TRBJ2-3	TGCGCCAGCAGTGAATCCCCTAGCGGGGGGTCCTCCACAGATACGCAGTATTTT	CASSESPSGGSSTDTQYF
.	.	TRBV6-5	TRBJ1-1	TGTGCCAGCAGTTACCCCTCGGAAGCTTTCTTT	CASSYPSEAFF
.	.	TRBV29-1	TRBJ1-1	TGCAGCGTTGAAGATTTGGAGAACACTGAAGCTTTCTTT	CSVEDLENTEAFF
.	.	TRBV6-5	TRBJ1-4	TGTGCCAGCCGGTGGGGGGGGGACGCCGGAGAAAAACTGTTTTTT	CASRWGGDAGEKLFF
once	TRBD2	TRBV7-9	TRBJ2-5	TGTGCCAGCAGCGTACGGACTAGCGGGGCGCAAGAGACCCAGTACTTC	CASSVRTSGAQETQYF
.	.	TRBV29-1	TRBJ2-5	TGCAGCGTTGAGGATGACCCGTACCAAGAGACCCAGTACTTC	CSVEDDPYQETQYF
.	.	TRBV6-1	TRBJ1-2	TGTGCCAGCAGTCGAGCCGGGGAGGATAACTATGGCTACACCTTC	CASSRAGEDNYGYTF
.	.	TRBV2	TRBJ2-5	TGTGCCAGCCTCCTTGCAGAGACCCAGTACTTC	CASLLAETQYF
once	.	TRBV7-6	TRBJ1-2	TGTGCCAGCAGCCCGCTTCCGAACGGGGCAACGGGCTATGGCTACACCTTC	CASSPLPNGATGYGYTF
.	TRBD2	TRBV18	TRBJ2-1	TGTGCCAGCTCTTTGGAGCCTAGCGGGAAGGCATATGAGCAGTTCTTC	CASSLEPSGKAYEQFF
.	.	TRBV10-3	TRBJ2-2	TGTGCCATCAGGTACAGGGAAACCGGGGAGCTGTTTTTT	CAIRYRETGELFF
.	TRBD2	TRBV11-3	TRBJ2-7	TGTGCCAGCAGCCCCGGGAGTAGCGGGGCCTACGAGCAGTACTTC	CASSPGSSGAYEQYF
.	TRBD2	TRBV7-3	TRBJ2-1	TGTGCCAGCAGGTTGGCGGGAGGGATTTCGACAGCGCAACAAAATGAGCAGTTCTTC	CASRLAGGISTAQQNEQFF
.	TRBD1	TRBV7-8	TRBJ2-7	TGTGCCAGCAGCTCAGGACAGGGCTCCTACGAGCAGTACTTC	CASSSGQGSYEQYF
.	.	TRBV9	TRBJ2-7	TGTGCCAGCAGCGTAAATCGGGGCGAGCAGTACTTC	CASSVNRGEQYF
few	.	TRBV4-1	TRBJ1-1	TGCGCCAGCAGCCGAACCGGGGTTGGCACTGAAGCTTTCTTT	CASSRTGVGTEAFF
once	.	TRBV29-1	TRBJ2-5	TGCAGCGCCGCGTGGGGAATCAAAAAGACCCAGTACTTC	CSAAWGIKKTQYF
.	TRBD2	TRBV9	TRBJ2-7	TGTGCCAGCAGCGTAGGGGTAGCGGGAGGCTCGGGCGAGCAGTACTTC	CASSVGVAGGSGEQYF
.	TRBD1	TRBV7-9	TRBJ1-5	TGTGCCAGCAGCTTAGGGGGACAGAGCAATCAGCCCCAGCATTTT	CASSLGGQSNQPQHF
few	TRBD1	TRBV4-1	TRBJ1-2	TGCGCCAGCAGCCTGCTTTTGGGACAGGGGTACTATGGCTACACCTTC	CASSLLLGQGYYGYTF
.	TRBD1	TRBV13	TRBJ1-4	TGTGCCAGCAGTTCCGACAGGGCACCAACTAATGAAAAACTGTTTTTT	CASSSDRAPTNEKLFF
.	.	TRBV11-1	TRBJ2-2	TGTGCCAGCAGCTTACGGACTCGCTTCAGTAGTGGGGAGCTGTTTTTT	CASSLRTRFSSGELFF